The TCR beta chain under discussion was sequenced for a study of blood T cell repertoires in COVID-19. Overall study: Sample material is recorded as cDNA or gDNA derived from T cells, B-cell-depleted T cells, or PBMCs.

This clone has a single count. Enrollment of patients from Seattle took place during active infection, with longitudinal follow-up. The CDR3 contains 15 residues. V was cut by 2 bases and J by 7 bases, with 14 bases left in between. The germline CDR1 and CDR2 sequences are MNHEY and SVGAGI. As processed by the authors: Counts of nucleated cells, estimated from reference gene primer amplification, were obtained. TCRdb keeps only in-frame clones here, not all; method: immunoSEQ multiplex PCR. The DNA was the basis for D and trimming; V, J and clone size are from that table. The table has a few hundred thousand clones, nearly 90% seen once.

The V and J genes are TRBV6-5 and TRBJ2-2; tentatively, D is TRBD1 (5 bases). The sequence came from an older woman with COVID-19, enrolled during active disease. The specimen was peripheral blood. The chain's CDR3 is CASSYTWTTGGELFF. CDR3 sequence (DNA): TGTGCCAGCAGTTACACTTGGACAACAGGCGGGGAGCTGTTTTTT.